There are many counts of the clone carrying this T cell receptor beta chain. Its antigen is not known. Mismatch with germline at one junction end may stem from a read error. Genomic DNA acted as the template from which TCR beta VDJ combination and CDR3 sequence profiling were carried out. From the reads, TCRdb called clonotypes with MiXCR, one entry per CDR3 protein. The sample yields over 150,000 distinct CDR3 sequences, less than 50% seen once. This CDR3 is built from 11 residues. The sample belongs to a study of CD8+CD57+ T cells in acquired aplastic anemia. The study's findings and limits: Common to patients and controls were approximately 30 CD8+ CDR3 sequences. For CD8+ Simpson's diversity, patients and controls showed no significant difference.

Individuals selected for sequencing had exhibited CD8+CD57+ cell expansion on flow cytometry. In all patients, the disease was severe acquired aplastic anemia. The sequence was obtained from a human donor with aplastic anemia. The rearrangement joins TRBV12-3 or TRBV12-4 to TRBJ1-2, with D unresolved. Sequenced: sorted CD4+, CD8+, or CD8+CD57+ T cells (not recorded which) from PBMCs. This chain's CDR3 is CASSRAPTPFF. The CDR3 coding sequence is TGTGCCAGCAGCCGGGCCCCGACCCCATTCTTC.